Reported below is one T cell receptor (beta chain). These data are taken from a study of blood T cells in healthy people across ages. CDR1 LGHNA and CDR2 YNFKEQ come from the germline V gene. The CDR3 covers 19 residues. The V end lost 1 base, the J end lost 4 bases, and 22 bases lay between the germline ends. It was with a sample-barcoded 5' primer and a J-beta primer mix that a second PCR of roughly 6 to 12 cycles was run. TCRdb passed the 5' RACE reads through MiXCR, listing each CDR3 protein once. Among 500,000 to 650,000 distinct CDR3 sequences listed, about 26% were seen once. This sample was also put to use in a study of T cells of mothers and their children.

The specimen sequenced was blood. The gene calls are TRBV4-2 and TRBJ1-4; D gene uncertain. The TCR was taken from a boy between 2 and 15 years old in good health. CDR3 in amino acids: CASSQGPLSLLLGNEKLFF. The CDR3 DNA follows: TGTGCCAGCAGCCAAGGCCCGTTGTCCCTGTTACTAGGTAATGAAAAACTGTTTTTT.